This TCR beta chain came from a study of tumor and adjacent non-tumor tissue in lung cancer. The overall study: There were around 11 adenocarcinoma, 2 squamous cell carcinoma and 1 small cell lung cancer cases.

From germline, CDR1 is SGHNT and CDR2 YENEEA. This CDR3 has 18 amino acids. V shed 0 bases and J 2 bases; nucleotides not matched to a gene: 8. Study conclusions and caveats: Top 100 clones took a larger repertoire share in normal lung. TCR diversity was significantly greater in tumor than normal lung tissue.

This sample's RNA came from whole unsorted tissue. The sample holds many counts of this clonotype. Its matching antigen is unknown. A modified ARM-PCR protocol with three rounds of nested PCR amplified TCRbeta. TCRdb recomputed calls from the multiplex PCR reads with MiXCR, one row per CDR3 protein. The sample lists over 110,000 distinct CDR3 sequences; around two thirds were seen once. The specimen was lung tumor tissue. The chain is built from TRBV11-3 and TRBJ2-2, with 8 bases lining up with TRBD2. The source of this sequence is a man aged 60-69 years with small cell lung cancer. For the CDR3, the DNA is TGTGCCAGCAGCTTAGATTCGGCGGGAGGAGGCAACACCGGGGAGCTGTTTTTT. Amino acid sequence: CASSLDSAGGGNTGELFF.